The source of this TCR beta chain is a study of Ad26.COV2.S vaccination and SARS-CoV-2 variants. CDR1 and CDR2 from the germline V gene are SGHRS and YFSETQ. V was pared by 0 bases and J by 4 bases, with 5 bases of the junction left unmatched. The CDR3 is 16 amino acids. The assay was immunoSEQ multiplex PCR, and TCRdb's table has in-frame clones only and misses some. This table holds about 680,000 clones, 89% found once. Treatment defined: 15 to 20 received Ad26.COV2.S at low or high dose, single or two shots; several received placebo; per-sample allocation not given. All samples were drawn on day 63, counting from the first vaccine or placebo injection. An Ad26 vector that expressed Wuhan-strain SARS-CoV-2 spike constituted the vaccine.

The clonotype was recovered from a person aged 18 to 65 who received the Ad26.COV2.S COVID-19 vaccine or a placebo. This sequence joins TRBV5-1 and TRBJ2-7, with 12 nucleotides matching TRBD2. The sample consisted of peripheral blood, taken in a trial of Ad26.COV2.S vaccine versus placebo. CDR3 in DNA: TGCGCCAGCAGCTTGGCCAAGACTAGCGGGAGTTACGAGCAGTACTTC. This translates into CASSLAKTSGSYEQYF.